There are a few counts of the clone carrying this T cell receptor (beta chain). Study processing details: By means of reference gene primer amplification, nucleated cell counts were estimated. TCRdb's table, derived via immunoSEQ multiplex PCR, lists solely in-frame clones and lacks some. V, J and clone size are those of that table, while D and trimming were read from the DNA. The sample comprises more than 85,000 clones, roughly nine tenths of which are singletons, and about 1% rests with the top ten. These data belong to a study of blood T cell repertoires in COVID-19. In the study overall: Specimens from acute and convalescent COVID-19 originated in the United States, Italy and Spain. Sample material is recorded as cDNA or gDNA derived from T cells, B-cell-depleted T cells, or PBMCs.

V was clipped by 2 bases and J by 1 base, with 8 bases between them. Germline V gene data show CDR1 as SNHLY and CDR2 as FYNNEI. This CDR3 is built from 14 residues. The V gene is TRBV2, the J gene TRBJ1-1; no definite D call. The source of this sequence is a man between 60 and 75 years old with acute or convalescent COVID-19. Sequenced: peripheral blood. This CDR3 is CASSELTRNTEAFF. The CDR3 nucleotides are TGTGCCAGCAGTGAACTTACAAGGAACACTGAAGCTTTCTTT.